This passage covers 20 T cell receptor beta chains from one sample sequenced in a study of blood T cell repertoires in COVID-19. Some clones are missing from TCRdb's copy, which holds only in-frame ones; the method was immunoSEQ multiplex PCR. The sample shows roughly 220,000 clones, around 80% of them seen only once. The sequencing input was peripheral blood. The receptor set was obtained from a man aged 25 to 40 with active or convalescent COVID-19.

V and J are TRBV14 and TRBJ1-1; D call uncertain. The germline V and J ends were trimmed by 0 bases and 2 bases, with 13 bases remaining between them. Germline assignment: CDR1 SGHDN and CDR2 FVKESK. This CDR3 is built from 16 residues. CDR3 DNA: TGTGCCAGCAGCCAAGAGGCAGTCCTGCCAAACACTGAAGCTTTCTTT. Translated, it gives CASSQEAVLPNTEAFF.

This chain uses TRBV5-1 with TRBJ2-2, with D possibly TRBD1 on 5 matching bases. The V gene's germline CDR1 is SGHRS and CDR2 YFSETQ. This CDR3 is built from 14 residues. Deletions cut 6 bases from V and 2 bases from J, with 11 bases between. CDR3 nucleotides: TGCGCCAGCAACCCCGACAGAAACACCGGGGAGCTGTTTTTT. This codes for CASNPDRNTGELFF.

The chain recombines TRBV27 with TRBJ1-6; D might be TRBD1 (6 bases). V lost 5 bases, J lost 6 bases, and 20 bases lay in between. CDR3 length: 17 residues. The V gene's germline CDR1 is MNHEY and CDR2 SMNVEV (reference sequence). CDR3 nucleotides: TGTGCCAGCAGTCCGGGACCAGGGGAACACTTTAATTCACCCCTCCACTTT. Protein product: CASSPGPGEHFNSPLHF.

V usage is TRBV7-9 and J usage is TRBJ1-1, with 9 bases matching TRBD1. V trimming: 1 base; J trimming: 6 bases; junction bases outside the gene matches: 3. The germline V gene encodes CDR1 SEHNR and CDR2 FQNEAQ (reference sequence). CDR3 size: 14 residues. This CDR3 reads CASSLEQGAAEAFF. DNA for the CDR3: TGTGCCAGCAGCTTAGAACAGGGGGCGGCTGAAGCTTTCTTT.

The rearrangement links TRBV25-1 to TRBJ2-3; D perhaps matches TRBD2 (6 bases). Trimming pared 2 bases from V and 3 bases from J, leaving 12 bases between. Germline V CDR1 and CDR2: MGHDK, SYGVNS. The CDR3 is 15 residues long. The CDR3: CASSEGGGPTDTQYF. The CDR3 DNA reads TGTGCCAGCAGTGAAGGGGGAGGCCCGACAGATACGCAGTATTTT.

The genes are TRBV28 and TRBJ2-3; 8 bases match TRBD2. This CDR3 has 15 amino acids. Germline V gives CDR1 MDHEN, CDR2 SYDVKM. J lost 4 bases, V lost 5 bases, and 8 bases had no gene match. The CDR3, as DNA: TGTGCCAGCAGTCCTTGGACTAGCTCCGCAGATACGCAGTATTTT. This sequence encodes CASSPWTSSADTQYF.

This chain links TRBV7-9 with TRBJ2-5; the D is unclear. The CDR3 spans 14 residues. Germline-derived CDR1 and CDR2 are SEHNR and FQNEAQ (reference sequence). V lost 1 base and J 4 bases, leaving 10 bases between the germline ends. CDR3 bases: TGTGCCAGCAGCTTAGGGGTAGGCGGAGAGACCCAGTACTTC. It translates to CASSLGVGGETQYF.

The chain couples TRBV19 to TRBJ1-6; TRBD1 is a possible D gene (6 bases). CDR1 is LNHDA, CDR2 SQIVND, per germline (reference sequence). Trimming removed 5 bases from V and 9 bases from J, with 8 bases in between. This CDR3 comprises 12 residues. The CDR3 sequence is CASSEQGSPLHF. The DNA for the CDR3 is TGTGCCAGTAGTGAACAGGGTTCACCCCTCCACTTT.

The chain combines TRBV9 with TRBJ2-2, with 10 bases that match TRBD2. Trimming at V came to 3 bases and at J to 8 bases, leaving 10 bases not matched to a gene. Per the germline V gene, CDR1 is SGDLS and CDR2 is YYNGEE. The CDR3 length is 16 residues. The CDR3 spells CASSGQAGGPTGELFF. The CDR3 DNA reads as TGTGCCAGCAGCGGACAAGCGGGGGGGCCTACTGGGGAGCTGTTTTTT.

The chain uses TRBV29-1 and TRBJ1-3; 7 bases are shared with TRBD1. Losses at the gene ends were 2 bases for V and 4 bases for J; bases not matched to a gene: 5. Germline V gene lookup returns CDR1 SQVTM and CDR2 ANQGSEA. The CDR3 has 14 amino acids. This chain's CDR3 is CSVEKRGPGNTIYF. The CDR3 coding sequence is TGCAGCGTTGAAAAAAGGGGGCCGGGAAACACCATATATTTT.

The J gene is TRBJ1-1, the V gene TRBV27; D is uncertain. The CDR3 has 12 residues. V dropped 4 bases and J dropped 2 bases, with 5 bases sitting between them. In germline, CDR1 is MNHEY, CDR2 SMNVEV (reference sequence). CDR3 in DNA: TGTGCCAGCAGTTCAGATAACACTGAAGCTTTCTTT. Its protein is CASSSDNTEAFF.

This clone turned up a few times. This sequence joins TRBV28 and TRBJ2-7; 7 nucleotides agree with TRBD2. The CDR3 spans 15 residues. Germline V gene sequence: CDR1 MDHEN, CDR2 SYDVKM. J was trimmed by 0 bases and V by 5 bases; bases with no gene match: 7. CDR3 protein: CASSNPGLYSYEQYF. The CDR3 DNA is TGTGCCAGCAGTAACCCGGGACTATACTCCTACGAGCAGTACTTC.

The chain recombines TRBV3-1 (or the pseudogene TRBV3-2) with TRBJ2-2, with a tentative D call TRBD1 (5 bases). V lost 6 bases and J 0 bases, leaving 11 bases between the germline ends. This CDR3 region has 15 residues. The germline V gene has CDR1 LGHDT and CDR2 YNNKEL (reference sequence). The CDR3 protein is CASRPGQANTGELFF. Written as DNA, the CDR3 is TGTGCCAGCAGGCCAGGGCAGGCGAACACCGGGGAGCTGTTTTTT.

V gene TRBV10-2 combines with J gene TRBJ2-5; perhaps TRBD2 as D (5 bases). V was clipped by 10 bases and J by 0 bases, with 18 bases between them. The CDR3 spans 15 residues. Germline assignment: CDR1 WSHSY and CDR2 SAAADI. Here the CDR3 DNA reads TGCGCCACCTCTGATAGCGAGGCGTACCAAGAGACCCAGTACTTC. Its translation: CATSDSEAYQETQYF.

This sequence joins TRBV29-1 and TRBJ1-4, with 8 bases matching TRBD1. With 7 bases clipped from V and 0 bases from J, the junction kept 7 bases outside the gene matches. Germline CDR1 is SQVTM and CDR2 is ANQGSEA. CDR3 length equals 15 residues. CDR3 DNA: TGCAGCGCGACAGGGGTGGGGGCAACTAATGAAAAACTGTTTTTT. Translating it yields CSATGVGATNEKLFF.

V gene TRBV24-1 combines with J gene TRBJ2-3, with D tentatively TRBD2 (7 bases). The CDR3 is 14 amino acids. Germline-derived CDR1 and CDR2 are KGHDR and SFDVKD. V gave up 9 bases and J gave up 0 bases, with 12 bases separating them. The CDR3 loop is CATLGGGSTDTQYF. CDR3 nucleotide sequence: TGTGCCACCCTAGGGGGGGGGAGCACAGATACGCAGTATTTT.

The chain has TRBV28 and TRBJ2-7, with D perhaps TRBD2 (5 bases). Germline V lookup: CDR1 MDHEN, CDR2 SYDVKM. Trimming left V 2 bases short and J 9 bases short, with 14 bases between. The CDR3 length is 13 residues. As DNA, the CDR3 is TGTGCCAGCAGTTTAACTCCATACGAGGGGCAGTACTTC. Translated: CASSLTPYEGQYF.

The chain employs TRBV6-4 and TRBJ1-3; 8 bases are a match to TRBD1. The germline V gene has CDR1 MRHNA and CDR2 SNTAGT. J lost 1 base, V lost 6 bases, and 8 bases had no gene match. The CDR3 sequence is 16 residues long. CDR3 sequence: CASRGGQGWSGNTIYF. The CDR3 nucleotides read TGTGCCAGCAGGGGAGGACAGGGATGGTCTGGAAACACCATATATTTT.

In its sample, this clone was seen once. V usage is TRBV10-3 and J usage is TRBJ1-3, with no clear D. The V end was cut by 3 bases, the J end by 0 bases, with 6 bases between. The CDR3 has 14 residues. CDR1 is ENHRY and CDR2 is SYGVKD in the germline V gene. The CDR3 loop reads CAISDWSSGNTIYF. In DNA form, the CDR3 reads TGTGCCATCAGTGATTGGAGCTCTGGAAACACCATATATTTT.

The V and J genes are TRBV7-2 and TRBJ2-7; maybe TRBD2 (5 bases). The V end was cut by 3 bases, the J end by 5 bases, with 5 bases between. Germline V gene lookup returns CDR1 SGHTA and CDR2 FQGNSA. This CDR3 comprises 11 residues. As DNA, the CDR3 is TGTGCCAGCAGCTTGCGGGACGAGCAGTACTTC. Its protein is CASSLRDEQYF.